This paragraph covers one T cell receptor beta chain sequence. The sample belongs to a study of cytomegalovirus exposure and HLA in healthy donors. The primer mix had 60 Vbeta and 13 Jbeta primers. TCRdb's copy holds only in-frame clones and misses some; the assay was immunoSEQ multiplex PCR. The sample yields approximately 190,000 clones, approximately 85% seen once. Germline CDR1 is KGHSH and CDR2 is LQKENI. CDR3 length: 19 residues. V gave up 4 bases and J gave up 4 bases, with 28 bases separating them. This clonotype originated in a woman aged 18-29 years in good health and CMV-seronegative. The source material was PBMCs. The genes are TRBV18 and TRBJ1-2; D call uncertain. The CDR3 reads CASSLGIRETPGESYGYTF. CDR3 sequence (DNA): TGTGCCAGCTCACTCGGGATAAGGGAGACTCCTGGAGAGAGCTATGGCTACACCTTC.